Shown below are 11 T cell receptor beta chains from a single sample sequenced in a study of blood T cells in healthy people across ages (dated by TCRdb to the mid-2010s). Receptor libraries were prepared by 5' RACE. The sequencer listed for this sample is Illumina HiSeq 2500. A second PCR of roughly 7 to 11 cycles was performed with a sample-barcoded 5' primer and a J-beta primer mix. TCRdb handled the public reads itself, with Q25 trimming in fastp and clone calling in MiXCR, and kept productive beta chains. For every CDR3 protein sequence, its rows merge into one entry that carries the most common genes and DNA. For this sample there are about a million distinct CDR3 sequences; roughly 47% appear just once. Roughly 23% of the sample is taken by the ten largest. Sequenced: blood. The receptor source for this set is a woman aged 60-75 years in good health.

About this clonotype: This may arise from a read error, as a much more abundant clone is one base away. The rearrangement uses TRBV11-2 and TRBJ1-2; the D is unclear. Germline CDR1 reads SGHAT; CDR2 reads FQNNGV. CDR3 length: 15 residues. The V and J ends lost 3 bases and 8 bases respectively, with 19 bases between them. CDR3 coding DNA: TGTGCCAGCAGCTTTCATGTCGGGCCAGGCGGAGGCTACACCTTC. It encodes CASSFHVGPGGGYTF.

The chain carries TRBV7-2 and TRBJ2-7, with D maybe TRBD2 (6 bases). The CDR3 is made up of 15 amino acids. V was shortened by 5 bases and J by 3 bases, with 17 bases between the two germline ends. Germline CDR1 is SGHTA and CDR2 is FQGNSA. CDR3 bases: TGTGCCAGCAGCCGTCGGGGTAGCGGATTCTACGAGCAGTACTTC. Amino acid sequence: CASSRRGSGFYEQYF. The full variable domain, rest sourced from reference TRBV7-2 and TRBJ2-7, is GAGVSQSPSNKVTEKGKDVELRCDPISGHTALYWYRQSLGQGLEFLIYFQGNSAPDKSGLPSDRFSAERTGGSVSTLTIQRTQQEDSAVYLCASSRRGSGFYEQYFGPGTRLTVT.

DNA of the CDR3: TGTGCCAGCAGTGCTCTCCGGGACACACTAGCCAAAAACATTCAGTACTTC. This codes for CASSALRDTLAKNIQYF. The rearrangement uses TRBV12-3 or TRBV12-4 and TRBJ2-4; a possible D gene is TRBD1 (6 bases). V was shortened by 5 bases and J by 0 bases, with 17 bases between the two germline ends. The CDR3 loop spans 17 amino acids.

J is TRBJ2-7 and V is TRBV20-1, with 10 bases that match TRBD2. CDR1 and CDR2 (germline): DFQATT, SNEGSKA (reference sequence). The CDR3 is made up of 15 amino acids. V trimming: 5 bases; J trimming: 1 base; junction bases outside the gene matches: 8. The CDR3 nucleotides are TGCAGTGCTTACACACCGACTAGCGGGTCCTACGAGCAGTACTTC. Its protein is CSAYTPTSGSYEQYF.

The CDR3 region is CASSVGPSGGSSYEQYF. The DNA of the CDR3 is TGTGCCAGCAGCGTAGGTCCCAGCGGGGGGAGCTCCTACGAGCAGTACTTC. The J gene is TRBJ2-7, the V gene TRBV9; 9 bases match TRBD2. The germline gives CDR1 SGDLS, CDR2 YYNGEE. The CDR3 covers 17 residues. V gave up 0 bases and J gave up 0 bases; unmatched junction bases: 7.

The CDR3 reads CSANFGRDGYTF. As DNA, the CDR3 is TGCAGTGCTAATTTCGGCAGGGACGGCTACACCTTC. The V and J genes are TRBV20-1 and TRBJ1-2, with TRBD1 as a possible D gene (5 bases). CDR1 and CDR2 (germline): DFQATT, SNEGSKA (reference sequence). CDR3 length equals 12 residues. The V end lost 4 bases, the J end lost 8 bases, and 14 bases lay between the germline ends.

The gene calls are TRBV6-6 and TRBJ2-7; TRBD2 is a possible D gene (5 bases). The better agreement between TRBJ2-5 and the DNA end casts doubt on the J call. Germline V CDR1 and CDR2: MNHNY, SVGAGI (reference sequence). This CDR3 is built from 13 residues. The CDR3 spells CASARTPEETQYF. The CDR3, as DNA: TGTGCCAGCGCGAGGACTCCTGAAGAGACCCAGTACTTC.

This clonotype was counted only a few times. The genes are TRBV5-1 and TRBJ2-7; the match to TRBD2 covers 10 bases. Trimming cost V 7 bases and J 2 bases; bases outside gene matches: 6. In germline, CDR1 is SGHRS, CDR2 YFSETQ. The CDR3 covers 14 residues. This CDR3 is CASDGLAEPYEQYF. The DNA of the CDR3 is TGCGCCAGCGACGGACTAGCGGAACCCTACGAGCAGTACTTC. The full variable domain, completed using reference TRBV5-1 and TRBJ2-7, is KAGVTQTPRYLIKTRGQQVTLSCSPISGHRSVSWYQQTPGQGLQFLFEYFSETQRNKGNFPGRFSGRQFSNSRSEMNVSTLELGDSALYLCASDGLAEPYEQYFGPGTRLTVT.

This clonotype has a handful of counts. The chain couples TRBV7-2 to TRBJ2-3, with D perhaps being TRBD1 or TRBD2 (7 bases each). The CDR3 sequence is 18 residues long. With 2 bases removed from V and 0 bases from J, the gap between germline ends came to 18 bases. Germline lookup yields CDR1 SGHTA and CDR2 FQGNSA. The CDR3 protein is CASSLLVRGGVSTDTQYF. As DNA, the CDR3 is TGTGCCAGCAGCTTACTTGTCAGGGGGGGGGTTAGCACAGATACGCAGTATTTT.

The genes are TRBV7-9 and TRBJ2-5; 9 bases match TRBD2. V was clipped by 2 bases and J by 11 bases; unmatched bases: 15. Germline V CDR1 and CDR2: SEHNR, FQNEAQ (reference sequence). The CDR3 sequence is 16 residues long. The CDR3 DNA reads TGTGCCAGCAGCTTATCCGTAGCGGGGGTATCCCACGGGCAGTACTTC. It encodes CASSLSVAGVSHGQYF.

This clonotype turned up a few times. V gene TRBV6-5 combines with J gene TRBJ2-3, with a tentative D call TRBD1 (6 bases). V was shortened by 0 bases and J by 4 bases, with 17 bases between the two germline ends. Germline lookup yields CDR1 MNHEY and CDR2 SVGAGI. CDR3 length: 17 residues. CDR3 coding DNA: TGTGCCAGCAGTTACTCCAGACAGGAGAAAAAGGCAGATACGCAGTATTTT. This codes for CASSYSRQEKKADTQYF.